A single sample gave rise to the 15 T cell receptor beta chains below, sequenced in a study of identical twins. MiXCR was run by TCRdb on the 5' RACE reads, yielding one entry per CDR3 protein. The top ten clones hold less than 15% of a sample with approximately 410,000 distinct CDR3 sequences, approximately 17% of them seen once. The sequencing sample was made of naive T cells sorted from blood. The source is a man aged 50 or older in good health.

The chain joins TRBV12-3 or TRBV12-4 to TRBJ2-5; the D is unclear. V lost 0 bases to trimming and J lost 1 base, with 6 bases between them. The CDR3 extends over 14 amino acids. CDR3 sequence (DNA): TGTGCCAGCAGTTTAGCCCATACCCAAGAGACCCAGTACTTC. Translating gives CASSLAHTQETQYF.

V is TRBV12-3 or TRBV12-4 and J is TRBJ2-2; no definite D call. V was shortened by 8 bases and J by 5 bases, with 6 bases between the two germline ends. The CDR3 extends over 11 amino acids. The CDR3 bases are TGTGCCAGCGGTACGACCGGGGAGCTGTTTTTT. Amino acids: CASGTTGELFF.

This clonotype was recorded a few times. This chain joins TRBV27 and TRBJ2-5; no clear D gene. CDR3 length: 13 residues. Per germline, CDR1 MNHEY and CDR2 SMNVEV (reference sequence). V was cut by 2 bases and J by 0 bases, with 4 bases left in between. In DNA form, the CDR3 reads TGTGCCAGCAGTTTACTGTACCAAGAGACCCAGTACTTC. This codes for CASSLLYQETQYF.

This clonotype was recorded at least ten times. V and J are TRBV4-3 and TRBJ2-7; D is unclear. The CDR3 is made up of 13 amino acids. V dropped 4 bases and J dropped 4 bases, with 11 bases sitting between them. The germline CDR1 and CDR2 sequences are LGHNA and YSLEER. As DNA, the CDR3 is TGCGCCAGCAGCCCCCGACGGATGTACGAGCAGTACTTC. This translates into CASSPRRMYEQYF.

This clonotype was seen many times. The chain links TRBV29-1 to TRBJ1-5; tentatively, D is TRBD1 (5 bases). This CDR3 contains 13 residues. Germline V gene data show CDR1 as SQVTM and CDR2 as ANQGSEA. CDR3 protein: CATGTDSNQPQHF. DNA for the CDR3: TGCGCAACCGGGACGGATAGCAATCAGCCCCAGCATTTT. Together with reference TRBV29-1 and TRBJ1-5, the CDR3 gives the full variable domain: SAVISQKPSRDICQRGTSLTIQCQVDSQVTMMFWYRQQPGQSLTLIATANQGSEATYESGFVIDKFPISRPNLTFSTLTVSNMSPEDSSIYLCATGTDSNQPQHFGDGTRLSIL.

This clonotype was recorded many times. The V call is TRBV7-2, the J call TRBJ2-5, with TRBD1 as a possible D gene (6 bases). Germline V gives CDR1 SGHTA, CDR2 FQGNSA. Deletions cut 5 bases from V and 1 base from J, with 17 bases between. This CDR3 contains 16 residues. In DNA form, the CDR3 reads TGTGCCAGCAGCAGGGACAATTTAGGCCTCCAAGAGACCCAGTACTTC. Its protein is CASSRDNLGLQETQYF.

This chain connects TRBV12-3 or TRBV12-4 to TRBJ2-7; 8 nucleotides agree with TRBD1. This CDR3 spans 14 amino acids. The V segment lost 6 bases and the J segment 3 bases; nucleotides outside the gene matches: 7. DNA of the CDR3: TGTGCCAGCAGGCCGGGACAGGAGAACTACGAGCAGTACTTC. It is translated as CASRPGQENYEQYF.

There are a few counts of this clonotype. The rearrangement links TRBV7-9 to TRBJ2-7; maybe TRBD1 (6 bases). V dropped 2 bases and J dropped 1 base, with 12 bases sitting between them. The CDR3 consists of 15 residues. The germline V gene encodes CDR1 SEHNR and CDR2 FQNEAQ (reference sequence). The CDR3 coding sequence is TGTGCCAGCAGCTTAAGGGTAGGGGGATCCTACGAGCAGTACTTC. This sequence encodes CASSLRVGGSYEQYF.

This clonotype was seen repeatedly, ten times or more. CDR3 amino acids: CSVERTVSSYNEQFF. The DNA of the CDR3 is TGCAGCGTTGAAAGGACGGTGAGCTCCTACAATGAGCAGTTCTTC. V and J are TRBV29-1 and TRBJ2-1; no clear D gene. In germline, CDR1 is SQVTM, CDR2 ANQGSEA. Trimming cost V 2 bases and J 0 bases, with 11 bases left between them. The CDR3 length is 15 residues.

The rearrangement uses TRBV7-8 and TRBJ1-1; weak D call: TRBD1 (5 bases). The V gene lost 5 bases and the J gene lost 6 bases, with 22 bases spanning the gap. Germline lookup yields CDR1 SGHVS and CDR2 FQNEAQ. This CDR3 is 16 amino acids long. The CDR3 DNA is TGTGCCAGCAGCGCTCTGACGAAGGGAAGAGGGGCTGAAGCTTTCTTT. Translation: CASSALTKGRGAEAFF.

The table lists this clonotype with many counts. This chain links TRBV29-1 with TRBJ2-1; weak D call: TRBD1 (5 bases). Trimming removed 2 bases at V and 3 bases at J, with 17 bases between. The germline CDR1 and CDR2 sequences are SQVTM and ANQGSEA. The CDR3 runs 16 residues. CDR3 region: CSVETPRGRDYNEQFF. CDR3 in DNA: TGCAGCGTTGAAACGCCTAGGGGCAGGGACTACAATGAGCAGTTCTTC.

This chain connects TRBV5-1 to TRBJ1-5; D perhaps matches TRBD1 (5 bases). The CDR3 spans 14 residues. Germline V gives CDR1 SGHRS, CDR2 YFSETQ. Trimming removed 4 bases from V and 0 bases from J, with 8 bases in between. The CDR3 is CASSAGGSNQPQHF. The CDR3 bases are TGCGCCAGCAGCGCCGGGGGTAGCAATCAGCCCCAGCATTTT.

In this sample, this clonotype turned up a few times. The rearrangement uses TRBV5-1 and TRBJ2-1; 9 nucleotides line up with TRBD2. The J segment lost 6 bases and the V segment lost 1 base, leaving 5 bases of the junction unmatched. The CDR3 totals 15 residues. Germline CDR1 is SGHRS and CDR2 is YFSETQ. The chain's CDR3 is CASSLYSGGSNEQFF. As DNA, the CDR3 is TGCGCCAGCAGCTTGTATAGCGGGGGTTCCAATGAGCAGTTCTTC.

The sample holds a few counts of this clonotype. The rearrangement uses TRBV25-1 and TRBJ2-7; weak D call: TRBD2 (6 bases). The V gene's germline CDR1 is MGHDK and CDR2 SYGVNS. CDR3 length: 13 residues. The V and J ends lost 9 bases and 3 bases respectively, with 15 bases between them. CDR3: CASQGPGVYEQYF. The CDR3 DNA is TGTGCCAGTCAGGGCCCGGGGGTCTACGAGCAGTACTTC.

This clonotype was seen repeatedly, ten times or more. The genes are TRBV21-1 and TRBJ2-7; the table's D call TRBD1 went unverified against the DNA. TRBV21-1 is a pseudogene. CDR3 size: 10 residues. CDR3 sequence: CDPDRRGQYF. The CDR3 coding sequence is TGTGACCCGGACCGACGAGGGCAGTACTTC.